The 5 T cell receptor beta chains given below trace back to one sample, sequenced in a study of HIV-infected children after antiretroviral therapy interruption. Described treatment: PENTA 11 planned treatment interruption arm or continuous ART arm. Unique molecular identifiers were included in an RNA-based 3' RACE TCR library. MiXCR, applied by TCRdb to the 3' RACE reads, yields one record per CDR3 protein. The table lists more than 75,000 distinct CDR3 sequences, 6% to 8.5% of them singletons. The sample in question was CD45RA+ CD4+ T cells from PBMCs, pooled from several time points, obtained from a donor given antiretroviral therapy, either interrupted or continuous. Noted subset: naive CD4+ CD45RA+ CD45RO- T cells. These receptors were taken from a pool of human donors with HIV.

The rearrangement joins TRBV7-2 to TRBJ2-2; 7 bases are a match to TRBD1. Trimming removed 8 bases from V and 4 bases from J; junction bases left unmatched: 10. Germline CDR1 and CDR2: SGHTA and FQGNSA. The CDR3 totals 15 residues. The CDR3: CASGKQGLGTGELFF. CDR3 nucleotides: TGTGCCAGCGGAAAACAGGGGTTGGGCACCGGGGAGCTGTTTTTT.

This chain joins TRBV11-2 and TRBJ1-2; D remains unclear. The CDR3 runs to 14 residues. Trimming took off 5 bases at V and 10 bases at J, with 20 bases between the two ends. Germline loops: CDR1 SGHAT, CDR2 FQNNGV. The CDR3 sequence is CASSQMRQVHHYTF. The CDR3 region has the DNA TGTGCCAGCAGCCAGATGCGTCAGGTCCACCACTACACCTTC.

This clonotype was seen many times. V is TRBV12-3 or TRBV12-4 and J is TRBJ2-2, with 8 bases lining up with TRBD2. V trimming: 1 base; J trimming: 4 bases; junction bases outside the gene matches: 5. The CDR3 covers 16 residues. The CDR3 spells CASSLELAAFTGELFF. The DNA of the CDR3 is TGTGCCAGCAGTTTAGAACTAGCGGCCTTCACCGGGGAGCTGTTTTTT.

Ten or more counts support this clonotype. The CDR3 DNA follows: TGTGCCAGTAGCGGGATGGGAGGGGCGAGAACAGATACGCAGTATTTT. The encoded protein is CASSGMGGARTDTQYF. The chain uses TRBV19 and TRBJ2-3; TRBD2 agrees at 7 bases. V was clipped by 6 bases and J by 3 bases; unmatched bases: 12. CDR3 length equals 16 residues. Per germline, CDR1 LNHDA and CDR2 SQIVND (reference sequence).

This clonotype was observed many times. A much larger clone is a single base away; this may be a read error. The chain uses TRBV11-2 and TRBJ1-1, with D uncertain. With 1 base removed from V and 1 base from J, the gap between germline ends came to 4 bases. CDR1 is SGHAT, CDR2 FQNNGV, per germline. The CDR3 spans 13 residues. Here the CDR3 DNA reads TGTGCCAGCAGCTTAGGCAGGAACACTGAAGCTTTCTTT. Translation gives CASSLGRNTEAFF.